This T cell receptor beta chain was sequenced for a study of blood T cell repertoires in COVID-19. Study information: Samples of COVID-19 (acute and convalescent) were obtained from the United States, Italy and Spain. From T cells, B-cell-depleted T cells, or PBMCs came the material, which was cDNA or gDNA.

CDR1 is SGHVS, CDR2 FQNEAQ, per germline. With V trimmed by 6 bases and J by 1 base, 8 bases remained unmatched. The CDR3 is 16 residues long. The authors' processing: Estimates of nucleated cell counts were drawn from the amplification of reference gene primers. The table came from immunoSEQ multiplex PCR; TCRdb's copy has only in-frame clones and leaves some out. The DNA was the basis for D and trimming; V, J and clone size are from that table. This sample has around 88,000 clones, with more than 70% found just once. Sequenced material: peripheral blood. This sequence joins TRBV7-8 and TRBJ2-2; 7 bases map to TRBD2. The origin of this receptor is a woman older than 75 with acute or convalescent COVID-19. CDR3 sequence: CASSLGWGGNTGELFF. In nucleotides, the CDR3 is TGTGCCAGCAGTCTCGGTTGGGGGGGGAACACCGGGGAGCTGTTTTTT.